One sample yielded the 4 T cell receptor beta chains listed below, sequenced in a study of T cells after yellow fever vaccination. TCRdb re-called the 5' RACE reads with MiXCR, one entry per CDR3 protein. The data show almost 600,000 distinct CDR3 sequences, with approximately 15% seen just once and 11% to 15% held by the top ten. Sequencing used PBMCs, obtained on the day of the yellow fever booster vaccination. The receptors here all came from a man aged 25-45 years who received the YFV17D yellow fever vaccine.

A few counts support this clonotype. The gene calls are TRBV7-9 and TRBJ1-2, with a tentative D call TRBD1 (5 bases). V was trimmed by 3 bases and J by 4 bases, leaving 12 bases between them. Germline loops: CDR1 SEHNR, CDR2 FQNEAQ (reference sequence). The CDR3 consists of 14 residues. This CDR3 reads CASSFEGRIYGYTF. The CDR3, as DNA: TGTGCCAGCAGCTTTGAGGGACGAATCTATGGCTACACCTTC.

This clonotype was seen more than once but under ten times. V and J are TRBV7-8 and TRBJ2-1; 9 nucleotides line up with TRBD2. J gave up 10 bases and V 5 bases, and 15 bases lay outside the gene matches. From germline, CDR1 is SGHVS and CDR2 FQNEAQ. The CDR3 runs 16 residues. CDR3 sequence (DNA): TGTGCCAGCAGCCACGGGACGGCTAGCGGGGTAGCGGAGCAGTTCTTC. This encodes CASSHGTASGVAEQFF. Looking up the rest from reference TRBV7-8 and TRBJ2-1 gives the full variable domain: GAGVSQSPRYKVAKRGQDVALRCDPISGHVSLFWYQQALGQGPEFLTYFQNEAQLDKSGLPSDRFFAERPEGSVSTLKIQRTQQEDSAVYLCASSHGTASGVAEQFFGPGTRLTVL.

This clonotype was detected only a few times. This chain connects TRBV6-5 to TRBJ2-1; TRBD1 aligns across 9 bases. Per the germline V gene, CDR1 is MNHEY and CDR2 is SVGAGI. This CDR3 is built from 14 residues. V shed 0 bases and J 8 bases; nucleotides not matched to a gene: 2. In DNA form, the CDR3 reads TGTGCCAGCAGTTACTCGGACAGGGGTCATGAGCAGTTCTTC. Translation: CASSYSDRGHEQFF.

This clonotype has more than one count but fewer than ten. CDR3 DNA: TGTGCCAGCAGTTCCTTCCAAGGGGGCGGGAGAACCTCCTACGAGCAGTACTTC. Encoded protein: CASSSFQGGGRTSYEQYF. J is TRBJ2-7 and V is TRBV25-1; D possibly matches TRBD1 or TRBD2 (7 bases each). Trimming took off 5 bases at V and 0 bases at J, with 23 bases between the two ends. This CDR3 is 18 amino acids long. Germline loops: CDR1 MGHDK, CDR2 SYGVNS.